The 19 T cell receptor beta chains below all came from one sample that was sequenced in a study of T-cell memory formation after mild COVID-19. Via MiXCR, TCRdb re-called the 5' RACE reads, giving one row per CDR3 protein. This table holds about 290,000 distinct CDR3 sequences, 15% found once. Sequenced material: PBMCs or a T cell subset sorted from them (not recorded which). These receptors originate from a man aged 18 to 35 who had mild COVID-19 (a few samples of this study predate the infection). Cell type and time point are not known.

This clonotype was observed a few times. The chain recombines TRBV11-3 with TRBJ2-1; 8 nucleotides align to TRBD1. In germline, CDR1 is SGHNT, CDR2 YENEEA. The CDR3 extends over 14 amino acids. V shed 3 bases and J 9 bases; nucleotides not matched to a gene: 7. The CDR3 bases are TGTGCCAGCAGCTTCGGGACAGGCTCCACTGAGCAGTTCTTC. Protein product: CASSFGTGSTEQFF.

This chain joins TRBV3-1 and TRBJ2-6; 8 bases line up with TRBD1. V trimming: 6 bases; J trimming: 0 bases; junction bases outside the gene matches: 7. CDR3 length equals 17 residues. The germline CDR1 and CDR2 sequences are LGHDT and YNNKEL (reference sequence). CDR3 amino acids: CASSLGTGASGANVLTF. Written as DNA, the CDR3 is TGTGCCAGCAGTCTCGGGACAGGAGCCTCTGGGGCCAACGTCCTGACTTTC.

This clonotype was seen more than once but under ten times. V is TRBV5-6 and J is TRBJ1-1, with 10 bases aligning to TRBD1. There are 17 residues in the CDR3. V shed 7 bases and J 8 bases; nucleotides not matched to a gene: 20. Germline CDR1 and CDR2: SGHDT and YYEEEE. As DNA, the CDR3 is TGTGCCAGCTACCCGGCCGGGGACAGGGGTATCCCGACCGAAGCTTTCTTT. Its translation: CASYPAGDRGIPTEAFF.

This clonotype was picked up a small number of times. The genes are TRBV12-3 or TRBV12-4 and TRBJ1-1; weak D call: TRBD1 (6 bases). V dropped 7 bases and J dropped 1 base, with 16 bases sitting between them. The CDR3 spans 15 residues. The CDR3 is CASTLTGGANTEAFF. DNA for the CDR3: TGTGCCAGCACCTTGACCGGGGGGGCGAACACTGAAGCTTTCTTT.

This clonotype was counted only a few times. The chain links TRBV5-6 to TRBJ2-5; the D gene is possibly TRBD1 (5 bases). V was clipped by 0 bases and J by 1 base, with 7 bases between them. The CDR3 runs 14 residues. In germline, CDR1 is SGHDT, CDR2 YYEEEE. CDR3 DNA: TGTGCCAGCAGCTTGGCCCAGGGCCAAGAGACCCAGTACTTC. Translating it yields CASSLAQGQETQYF.

CDR3 loop: CASSLAIRTRRDTEAFF. DNA for the CDR3: TGTGCCAGCAGCTTAGCGATTCGGACCCGTAGGGACACTGAAGCTTTCTTT. The gene calls are TRBV7-6 and TRBJ1-1; no clear D. Trimming removed 0 bases at V and 3 bases at J, with 17 bases between. Germline assignment: CDR1 SGHVS and CDR2 FNYEAQ. This CDR3 comprises 17 residues.

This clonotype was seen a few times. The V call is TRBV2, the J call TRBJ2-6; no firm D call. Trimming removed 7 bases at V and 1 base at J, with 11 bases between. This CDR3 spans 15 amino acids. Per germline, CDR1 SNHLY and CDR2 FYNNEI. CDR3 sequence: CASIPSGSGANVLTF. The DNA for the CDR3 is TGTGCCAGCATTCCCTCCGGTTCTGGGGCCAACGTCCTGACTTTC.

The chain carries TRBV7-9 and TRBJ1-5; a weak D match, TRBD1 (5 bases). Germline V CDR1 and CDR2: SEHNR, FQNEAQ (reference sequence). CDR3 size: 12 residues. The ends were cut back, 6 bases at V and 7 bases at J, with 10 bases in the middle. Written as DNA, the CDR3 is TGTGCCAGCAGTTCAGGGACCCAGCCCCAGCATTTT. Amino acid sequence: CASSSGTQPQHF.

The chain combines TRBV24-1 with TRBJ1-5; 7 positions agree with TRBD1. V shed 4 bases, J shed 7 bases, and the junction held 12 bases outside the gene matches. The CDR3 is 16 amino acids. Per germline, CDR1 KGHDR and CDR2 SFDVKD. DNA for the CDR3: TGTGCCACCAGTGACCGGGACAGTCACCCCACCCAGCCCCAGCATTTT. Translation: CATSDRDSHPTQPQHF.

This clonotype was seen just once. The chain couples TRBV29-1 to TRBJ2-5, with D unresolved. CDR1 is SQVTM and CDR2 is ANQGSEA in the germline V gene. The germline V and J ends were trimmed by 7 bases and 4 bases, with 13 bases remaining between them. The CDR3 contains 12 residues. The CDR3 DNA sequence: TGCAGCGCCGTCGAACGAGGAGAGACCCAGTACTTC. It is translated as CSAVERGETQYF. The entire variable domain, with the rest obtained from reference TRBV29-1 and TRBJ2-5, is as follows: SAVISQKPSRDICQRGTSLTIQCQVDSQVTMMFWYRQQPGQSLTLIATANQGSEATYESGFVIDKFPISRPNLTFSTLTVSNMSPEDSSIYLCSAVERGETQYFGPGTRLLVL.

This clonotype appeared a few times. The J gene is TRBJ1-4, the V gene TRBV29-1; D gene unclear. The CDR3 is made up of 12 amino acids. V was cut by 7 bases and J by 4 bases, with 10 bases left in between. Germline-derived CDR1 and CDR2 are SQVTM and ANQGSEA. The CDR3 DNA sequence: TGCAGCGCGAGGCTCCTTAATGAAAAACTGTTTTTT. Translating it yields CSARLLNEKLFF.

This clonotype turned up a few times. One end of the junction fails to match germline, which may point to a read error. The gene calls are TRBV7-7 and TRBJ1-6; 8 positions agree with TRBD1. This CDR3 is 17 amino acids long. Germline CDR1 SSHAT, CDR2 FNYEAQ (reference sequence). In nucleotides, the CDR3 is TGTGCTAGCAGCTTAGTGGAGGACAGGGCCCTTAATTCACCCCTCCACTTT. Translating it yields CASSLVEDRALNSPLHF.

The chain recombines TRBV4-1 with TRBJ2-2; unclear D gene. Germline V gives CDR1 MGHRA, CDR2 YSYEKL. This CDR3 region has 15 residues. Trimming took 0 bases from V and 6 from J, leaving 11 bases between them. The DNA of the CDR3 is TGCGCCAGCAGCCAAGAACCCCCCGGGTCCGGGGAGCTGTTTTTT. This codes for CASSQEPPGSGELFF.

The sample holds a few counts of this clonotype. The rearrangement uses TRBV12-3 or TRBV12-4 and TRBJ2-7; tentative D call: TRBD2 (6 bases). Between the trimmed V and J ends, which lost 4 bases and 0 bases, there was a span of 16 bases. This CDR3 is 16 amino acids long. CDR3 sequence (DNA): TGTGCCAGCAGTTGGTCGGCTGGGGGGAGCTCCTACGAGCAGTACTTC. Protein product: CASSWSAGGSSYEQYF.

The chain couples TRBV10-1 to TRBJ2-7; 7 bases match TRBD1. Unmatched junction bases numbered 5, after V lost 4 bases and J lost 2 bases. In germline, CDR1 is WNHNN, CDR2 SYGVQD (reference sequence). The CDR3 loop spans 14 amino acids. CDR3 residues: CASSGQGSPYEQYF. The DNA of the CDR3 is TGCGCCAGCAGTGGACAGGGTAGCCCCTACGAGCAGTACTTC.

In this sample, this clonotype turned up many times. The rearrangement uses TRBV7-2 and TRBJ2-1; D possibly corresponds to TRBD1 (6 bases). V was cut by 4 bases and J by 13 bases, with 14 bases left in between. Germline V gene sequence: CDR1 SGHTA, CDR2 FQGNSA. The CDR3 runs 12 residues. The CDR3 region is CASSSIGTQQFF. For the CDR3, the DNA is TGTGCCAGCAGCTCCATCGGGACACAACAGTTCTTC.

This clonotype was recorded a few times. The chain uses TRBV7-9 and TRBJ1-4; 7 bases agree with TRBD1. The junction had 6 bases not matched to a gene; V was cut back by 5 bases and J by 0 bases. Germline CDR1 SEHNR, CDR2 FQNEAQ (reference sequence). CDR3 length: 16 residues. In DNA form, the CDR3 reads TGTGCCAGCAGCCGACAGGGAGTTGCAACTAATGAAAAACTGTTTTTT. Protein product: CASSRQGVATNEKLFF.

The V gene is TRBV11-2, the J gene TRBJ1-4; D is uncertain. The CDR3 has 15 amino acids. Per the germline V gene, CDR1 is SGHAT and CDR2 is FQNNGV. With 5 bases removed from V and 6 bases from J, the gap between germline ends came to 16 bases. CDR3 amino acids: CASSGRGKEDEKLFF. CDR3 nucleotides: TGTGCCAGCAGCGGGAGAGGGAAGGAAGATGAAAAACTGTTTTTT.

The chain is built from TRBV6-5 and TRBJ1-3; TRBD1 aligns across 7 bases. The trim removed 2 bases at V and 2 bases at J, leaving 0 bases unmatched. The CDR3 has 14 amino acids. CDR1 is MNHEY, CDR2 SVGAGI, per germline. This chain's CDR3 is CASSYRGPGNTIYF. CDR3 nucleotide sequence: TGTGCCAGCAGTTACAGGGGGCCTGGAAACACCATATATTTT.